This T cell receptor (beta chain) was documented in a study of T cell repertoires in cytomegalovirus infection. TCRdb independently ran MiXCR on the reads; one entry per CDR3 protein. Of about 260,000 distinct CDR3 sequences listed, about an eighth are singletons. V was pared by 7 bases and J by 1 base, with 7 bases of the junction left unmatched. Germline-derived CDR1 and CDR2 are MDHEN and SYDVKM. There are 15 residues in the CDR3. The receptor was derived from a human donor in good health (CMV status not recorded). Some clones in this sample may be carry-over from other donors' samples. The sequenced sample was PBMCs. This sequence joins TRBV28 and TRBJ2-5; 9 nucleotides agree with TRBD1. The CDR3 bases are TGTGCCAGCAACCCCCGGGACAGGGCCCAAGAGACCCAGTACTTC. It translates to CASNPRDRAQETQYF.